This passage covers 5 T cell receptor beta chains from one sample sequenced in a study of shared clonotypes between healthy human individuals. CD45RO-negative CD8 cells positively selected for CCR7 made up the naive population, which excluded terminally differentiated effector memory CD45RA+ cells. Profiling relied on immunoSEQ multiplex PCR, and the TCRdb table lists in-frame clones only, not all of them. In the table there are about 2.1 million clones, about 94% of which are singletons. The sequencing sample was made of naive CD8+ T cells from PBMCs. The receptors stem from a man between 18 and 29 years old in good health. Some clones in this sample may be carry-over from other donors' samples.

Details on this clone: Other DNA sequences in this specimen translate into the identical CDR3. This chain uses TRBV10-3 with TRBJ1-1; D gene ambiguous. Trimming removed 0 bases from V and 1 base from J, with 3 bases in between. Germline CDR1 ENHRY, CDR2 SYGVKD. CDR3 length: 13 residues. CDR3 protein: CAISESRNTEAFF. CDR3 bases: TGTGCCATCAGTGAGTCGCGGAACACTGAAGCTTTCTTT.

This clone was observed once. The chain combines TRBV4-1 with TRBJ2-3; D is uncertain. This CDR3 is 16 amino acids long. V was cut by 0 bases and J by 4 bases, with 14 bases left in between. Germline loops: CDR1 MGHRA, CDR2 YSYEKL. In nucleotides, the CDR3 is TGCGCCAGCAGCCAAGATCCCGCTAGATCTGCAGATACGCAGTATTTT. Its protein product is CASSQDPARSADTQYF.

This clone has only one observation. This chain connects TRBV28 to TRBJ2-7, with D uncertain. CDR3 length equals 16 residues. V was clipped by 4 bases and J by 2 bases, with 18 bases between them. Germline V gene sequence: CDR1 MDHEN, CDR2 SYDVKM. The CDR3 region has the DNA TGTGCCAGCAGTTCCCCCGTGGGCGGCCTCCCCTACGAGCAGTACTTC. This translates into CASSSPVGGLPYEQYF.

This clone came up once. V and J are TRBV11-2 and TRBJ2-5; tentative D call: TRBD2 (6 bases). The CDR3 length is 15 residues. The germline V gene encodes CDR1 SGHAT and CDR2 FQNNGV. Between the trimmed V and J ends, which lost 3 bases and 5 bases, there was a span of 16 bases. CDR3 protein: CASSFSSRETETQYF. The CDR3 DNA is TGTGCCAGCAGCTTTAGTTCCCGGGAGACGGAGACCCAGTACTTC.

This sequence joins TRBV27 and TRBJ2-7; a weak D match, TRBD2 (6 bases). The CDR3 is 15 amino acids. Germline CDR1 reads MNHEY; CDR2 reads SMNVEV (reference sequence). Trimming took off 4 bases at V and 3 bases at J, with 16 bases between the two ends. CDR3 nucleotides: TGTGCCAGCAGTTCCCGTGGTAGCGGACTCTACGAGCAGTACTTC. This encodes CASSSRGSGLYEQYF.